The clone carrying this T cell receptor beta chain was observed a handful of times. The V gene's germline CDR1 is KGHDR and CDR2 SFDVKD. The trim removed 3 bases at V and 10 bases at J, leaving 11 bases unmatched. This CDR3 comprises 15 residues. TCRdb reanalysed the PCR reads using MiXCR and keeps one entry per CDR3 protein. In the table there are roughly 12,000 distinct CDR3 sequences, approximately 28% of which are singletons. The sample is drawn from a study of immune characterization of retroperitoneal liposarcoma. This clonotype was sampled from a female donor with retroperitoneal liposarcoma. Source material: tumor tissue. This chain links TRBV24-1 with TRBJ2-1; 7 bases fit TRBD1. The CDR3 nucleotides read TGTGCCACCAGTGATGGGCAGGGGGTCTGGTACGAGCAGTTCTTC. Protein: CATSDGQGVWYEQFF.